This T cell receptor (beta chain) was found in a study of response to subunit inactivated influenza vaccine. CDR3 length: 14 amino acids. Trimming shortened V by 8 bases and J by 6 bases, and 19 bases separated the two germline ends. Germline V gene lookup returns CDR1 SGHTA and CDR2 FQGNSA. Using its own MiXCR run on the RT-PCR reads, TCRdb lists one record per CDR3 protein. The repertoire holds roughly 780,000 distinct CDR3 sequences, 15% to 20% seen once, with roughly a tenth in the top ten. This clonotype appeared a few times. The antigen remains undetermined. Study outcomes and limitations: Few new T cells, the authors suggested, are recruited by each seasonal influenza vaccination.

The chain has TRBV7-2 and TRBJ2-5; weak D call: TRBD2 (5 bases). Source: PBMCs from blood, taken less than 6 days after vaccination. The sequence derives from a man aged 50 to 59 who received an inactivated influenza vaccine. CDR3 protein: CASVPGSPGKTQYF. CDR3 nucleotide sequence: TGTGCCAGCGTCCCTGGCTCCCCGGGAAAGACCCAGTACTTC.